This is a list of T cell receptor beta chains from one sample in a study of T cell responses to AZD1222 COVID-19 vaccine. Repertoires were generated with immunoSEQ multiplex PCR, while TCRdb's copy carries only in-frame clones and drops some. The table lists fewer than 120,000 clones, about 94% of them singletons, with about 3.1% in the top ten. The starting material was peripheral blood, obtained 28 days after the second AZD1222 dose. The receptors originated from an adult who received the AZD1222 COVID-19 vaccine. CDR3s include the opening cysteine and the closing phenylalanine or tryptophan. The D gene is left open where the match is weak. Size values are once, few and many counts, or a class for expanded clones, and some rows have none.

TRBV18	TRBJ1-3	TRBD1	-	TGTGCCAGCTCACCACGCGGGACAGGGGGAAACACCATATATTTT	CASSPRGTGGNTIYF
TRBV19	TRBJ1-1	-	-	TGTGCCAGTAGTATCGGGGGTGGTGACACTGAAGCTTTCTTT	CASSIGGGDTEAFF
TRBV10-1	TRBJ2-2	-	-	TGCGCCAGCAGTGAGAGAGTAGACACCGGGGAGCTGTTTTTT	CASSERVDTGELFF
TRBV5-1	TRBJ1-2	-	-	TGCGCCAGCAGCCTTTGGACAGTACGTGGCTACACCTTC	CASSLWTVRGYTF
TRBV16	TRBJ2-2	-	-	TGTGCCAGCAGCCGTCGACAGGGACTCGGGGAGCTGTTTTTT	CASSRRQGLGELFF
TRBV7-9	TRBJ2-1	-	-	TGTGCCAGCAGCCCAGGGGGTTGGGGGGATAACTACAATGAGCAGTTCTTC	CASSPGGWGDNYNEQFF
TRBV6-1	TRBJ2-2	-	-	TGTGCCAGCAGTGACTGGGGGGCGCGAAACACCGGGGAGCTGTTTTTT	CASSDWGARNTGELFF
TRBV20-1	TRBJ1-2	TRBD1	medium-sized	TGCAGTGCTAGTGATAGGGACAGTCTTAACTATGGCTACACCTTC	CSASDRDSLNYGYTF
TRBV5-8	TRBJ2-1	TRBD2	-	TGTGCCAGCCTCAGGTCTAGCGGGGCCGTTGGGGAGCAGTTCTTC	CASLRSSGAVGEQFF
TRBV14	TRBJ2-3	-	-	TGTGCCAGCAGCCAAGAGTTGAGAGGTACGCAGTATTTT	CASSQELRGTQYF
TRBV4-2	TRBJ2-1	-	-	TGTGCCAGCAATAAAGACCGCGGGGGCTTCTACAATGAGCAGTTCTTC	CASNKDRGGFYNEQFF
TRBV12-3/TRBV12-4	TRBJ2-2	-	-	TGTGCCAGCAGTGGCTTTGGGGCCGGGGAGCTGTTTTTT	CASSGFGAGELFF
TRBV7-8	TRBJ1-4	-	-	TGTGCCAGCAGCCGATGGGGTATAACTAATGAAAAACTGTTTTTT	CASSRWGITNEKLFF
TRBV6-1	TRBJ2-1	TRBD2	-	TGTGCCAGCAGTGGCCCACTAGCGGGCCTCTCCTACAATGAGCAGTTCTTC	CASSGPLAGLSYNEQFF
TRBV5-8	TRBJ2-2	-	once	TGTGCCAGCAGCCCGTTTGGCGGGGAGCTGTTTTTT	CASSPFGGELFF
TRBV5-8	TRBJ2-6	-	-	TGTGCCAGCAGCTTGTATTGGGGAGTACCAGAGTCTGGGGCCAACGTCCTGACTTTC	CASSLYWGVPESGANVLTF
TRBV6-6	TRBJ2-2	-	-	TGTGCCAGCCAGGGTCATCAGGGATACACCGGGGAGCTGTTTTTT	CASQGHQGYTGELFF
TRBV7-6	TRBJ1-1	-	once	TGTGCCAGCAGCTCGACGACAGCCGTGAACACTGAAGCTTTCTTT	CASSSTTAVNTEAFF
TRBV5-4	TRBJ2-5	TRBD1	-	TGTGCCAGCAGCTTTGGACAGGGAACCCAAGAGACCCAGTACTTC	CASSFGQGTQETQYF
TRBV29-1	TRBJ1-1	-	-	TGCAGCGTTGGTCGGCTTATGAACACTGAAGCTTTCTTT	CSVGRLMNTEAFF
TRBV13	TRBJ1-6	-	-	TGTGCCAGCACCGGACGGCGAGGAGGTTCACCCCTCCACTTT	CASTGRRGGSPLHF
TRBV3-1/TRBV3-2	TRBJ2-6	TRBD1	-	TGTGCCAGCAGCCAAGACCCTCCGGGACAGGGGCCTCAAGAGGGCTCTGGGGCCAACGTCCTGACTTTC	CASSQDPPGQGPQEGSGANVLTF
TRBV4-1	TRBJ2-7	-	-	TGCGCCAGCAGCCAAGGGAGCTCCTACGAGCAGTACTTC	CASSQGSSYEQYF
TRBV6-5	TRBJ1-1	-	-	TGTGCCTCGTCATTCGGGGTTAGTTATTTTGCTGAAGCTTTCTTT	CASSFGVSYFAEAFF
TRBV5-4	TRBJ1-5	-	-	TGTGCCAGCAGTTCGGGCGGTAGCAATCAGCCCCAGCATTTT	CASSSGGSNQPQHF
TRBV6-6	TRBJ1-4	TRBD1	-	TGTGCCAGCAGCCCCCACGTCACCCCGGCGGGACAGCGGGGGTTGGTCGAAAAACTGTTTTTT	CASSPHVTPAGQRGLVEKLFF
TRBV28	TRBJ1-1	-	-	TGTGCCAGCAGCCCTGTCAGGCCCATGAACACTGAAGCTTTCTTT	CASSPVRPMNTEAFF
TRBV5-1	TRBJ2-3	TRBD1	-	TGCGCCAGCAGCCTGACAGGGACACGGTCAGATACGCAGTATTTT	CASSLTGTRSDTQYF
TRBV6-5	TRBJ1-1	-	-	TGTGCCAGCGGACTTACAGTGAACACTGAAGCTTTCTTT	CASGLTVNTEAFF
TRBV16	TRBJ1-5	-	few	TGTGCCAGCAGCCAATCGACGCAGCATAGCAATCAGCCCCAGCATTTT	CASSQSTQHSNQPQHF
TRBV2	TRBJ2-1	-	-	TGTGCCAGCAGGCCCCCGTCTTACAATGAGCAGTTCTTC	CASRPPSYNEQFF
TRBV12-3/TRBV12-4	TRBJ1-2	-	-	TGTGCCAGCAGTTTCACAGGCTATGGCTACACCTTC	CASSFTGYGYTF
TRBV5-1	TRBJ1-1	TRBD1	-	TGCGCCAGCAGCTTGGACAGGGGCGGCACTGAAGCTTTCTTT	CASSLDRGGTEAFF
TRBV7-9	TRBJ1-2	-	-	TGTGCCAGCAGCTTCGTTCCAGCTGCCTTCTATGGCTACACCTTC	CASSFVPAAFYGYTF
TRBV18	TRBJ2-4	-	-	TGTGCCAGCTCACTCCGGGACCCCCAAGGCGACATTCAGTACTTC	CASSLRDPQGDIQYF
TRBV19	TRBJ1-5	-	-	TGTGCCAGTAGTAGCCACGAGGGGGGTTATCAGCCCCAGCATTTT	CASSSHEGGYQPQHF
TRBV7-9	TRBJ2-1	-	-	TGTGCCAGCAGCAACGCAGCATCGGGTTACAATGAGCAGTTCTTC	CASSNAASGYNEQFF
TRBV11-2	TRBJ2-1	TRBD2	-	TGTGCCAGCAGTCTCATCCGAGCGGGGGGGTCTCGGGAGCAGTTCTTC	CASSLIRAGGSREQFF
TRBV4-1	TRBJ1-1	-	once	TGCGCCAGCAGCCATCTTATTTCCACCCAAGGACAGATTAACACTGAAGCTTTCTTT	CASSHLISTQGQINTEAFF
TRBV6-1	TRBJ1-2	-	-	TGTGCCAGCAGTGAATACGGGGCTGCTAACTATGGCTACACCTTC	CASSEYGAANYGYTF
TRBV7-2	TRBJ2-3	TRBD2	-	TGTGCCAGCAGCTCGAACGGGGGGGACCCGGCAGATACGCAGTATTTT	CASSSNGGDPADTQYF
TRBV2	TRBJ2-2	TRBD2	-	TGTGCCAGCAGTGAAACTAGCGCGAACACCGGGGAGCTGTTTTTT	CASSETSANTGELFF
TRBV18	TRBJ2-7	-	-	TGTGCCAGCTCCCCCGAGACAGTTACCTACGAGCAGTACTTC	CASSPETVTYEQYF
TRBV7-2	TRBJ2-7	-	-	TGTGCCAGCAGCATTGGACTGGATTACGAGCAGTACTTC	CASSIGLDYEQYF